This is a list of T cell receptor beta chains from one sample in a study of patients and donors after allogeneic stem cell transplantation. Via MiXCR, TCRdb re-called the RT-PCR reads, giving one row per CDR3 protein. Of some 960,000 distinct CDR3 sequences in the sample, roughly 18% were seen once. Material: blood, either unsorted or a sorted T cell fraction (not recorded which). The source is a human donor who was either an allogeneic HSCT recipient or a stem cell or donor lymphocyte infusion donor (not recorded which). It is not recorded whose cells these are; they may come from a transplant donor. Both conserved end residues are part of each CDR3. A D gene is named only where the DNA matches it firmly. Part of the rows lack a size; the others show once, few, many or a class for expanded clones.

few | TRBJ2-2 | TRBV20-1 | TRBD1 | TGCAGTGCTAGAGCTCGGGACAGTGGCACCGGGGAGCTGTTTTTT | CSARARDSGTGELFF
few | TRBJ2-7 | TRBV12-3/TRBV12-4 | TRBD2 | TGTGCCAGCAGTCCCCCCGGGGGGGTGGCTTACGAGCAGTACTTC | CASSPPGGVAYEQYF
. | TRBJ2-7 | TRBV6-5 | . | TGTGCCAGCAGTTACTCGATGGGCTACGAGCAGTACTTC | CASSYSMGYEQYF
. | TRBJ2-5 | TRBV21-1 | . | TGTGCCAGCAGCAAAGGGGCAGGGTTCTGCCAAGAGACCCAGTACTTC | CASSKGAGFCQETQYF
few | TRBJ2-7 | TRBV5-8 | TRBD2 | TGTGCCAGCAGCGAAGAACTAGCGGGAAGCAACGAGCAGTACTTC | CASSEELAGSNEQYF
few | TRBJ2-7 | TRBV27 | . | TGTGCCAGCAGTTGGTCAGGGAACTCCTACGAGCAGTACTTC | CASSWSGNSYEQYF
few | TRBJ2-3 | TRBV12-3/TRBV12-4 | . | TGTGCCAGCAGCCTACTAGTTCCTGGGGATACGCAGTATTTT | CASSLLVPGDTQYF
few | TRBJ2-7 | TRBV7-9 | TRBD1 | TGTGCCAGCAGCTCGACAGGGTCCCTCTCCTACGAGCAGTACTTC | CASSSTGSLSYEQYF
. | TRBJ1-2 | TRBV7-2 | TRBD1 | TGTGCCAGCAGCCCTGGGACAGGGAGCTATGGCTACACCTTC | CASSPGTGSYGYTF
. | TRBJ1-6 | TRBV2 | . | TGTGCCAGCAGTGAAATCCGAGCAGCGGGGGCTTCACCCCTCCACTTT | CASSEIRAAGASPLHF
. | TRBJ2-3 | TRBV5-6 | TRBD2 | TGTGCCAGCAGCTTGGCCGGCCCTGCGGGAGTTCAGACGCAGTATTTT | CASSLAGPAGVQTQYF
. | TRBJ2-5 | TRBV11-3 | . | TGTGCCAGCAGCTTAATCTTGAGGCGGCAAGAGACCCAGTACTTC | CASSLILRRQETQYF
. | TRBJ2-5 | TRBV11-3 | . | TGTGCCAGCAGCTTAGTGGTGACTAGTGGAACCCAAGAGACCCAGTACTTC | CASSLVVTSGTQETQYF